This T cell receptor (beta chain) was sequenced during a study of CD8+ T cells in alopecia areata. About the research overall: Tofacitinib therapy lasting 6 to 18 months was followed by 6 months off drug. Study results and limitations: An increase in clonality over normal scalp was evident in lesional scalp, especially alopecia totalis/universalis. Since there was just one nonresponder, nobody can yet say how baseline CD8+ expansion ties to response.

As regards this clone: Its antigen is as yet unknown. Other DNA variants within this sample encode the same CDR3.

Following extraction, RNA underwent reverse transcription to cDNA, which served as the sequencing template. Libraries were prepared by immunoSEQ multiplex PCR; TCRdb keeps only in-frame clonotypes and omits some of them. The sample contains 150,000 to 200,000 clones, 50% to 70% of which appear only once. Treatment meaning: oral pan-JAK inhibitor, 5-10 mg twice daily. The clonotype was recovered from a human donor with alopecia areata. This specimen consisted of CD4+ T cells sorted from blood, obtained around week 50, from a patient treated with tofacitinib.

The CDR3 reads CSVGNTEAFF. CDR3 sequence (DNA): TGCAGCGTGGGGAACACTGAAGCTTTCTTT. V is TRBV29-1 and J is TRBJ1-1, with D unresolved. CDR3 length: 10 amino acids. Trimming shortened V by 6 bases and J by 1 base, and 3 bases separated the two germline ends. Germline CDR1 and CDR2: SQVTM and ANQGSEA. The full variable domain, rest sourced from reference TRBV29-1 and TRBJ1-1, is SAVISQKPSRDICQRGTSLTIQCQVDSQVTMMFWYRQQPGQSLTLIATANQGSEATYESGFVIDKFPISRPNLTFSTLTVSNMSPEDSSIYLCSVGNTEAFFGQGTRLTVV.